The present T cell receptor (beta chain) was sequenced within a study of blood T cell repertoires in COVID-19. Whole-study context: The origin of the acute and convalescent COVID-19 samples was the United States, Italy and Spain. The cDNA or gDNA used as material had been derived from T cells, B-cell-depleted T cells, or PBMCs.

This clone was counted a few times. Within the sample, other DNA sequences also encode this same CDR3. There are 13 residues in the CDR3. After removal of 2 bases from V and 4 bases from J, the junction contained 1 base not matched to a gene. Looked up from germline, CDR1 is MNHEY and CDR2 is SVGAGI. TCRdb's copy holds only in-frame clones and misses some; the assay was immunoSEQ multiplex PCR. Among fewer than 250,000 clones listed, 80% to 90% were seen once. Participant-reported clinical history was the basis for cohort assignment. V is TRBV6-5 and J is TRBJ1-1; 7 bases fit TRBD1. This clonotype originated in a woman aged 40 to 50 who had been exposed to COVID-19. Sequenced sample: PBMCs or T cells enriched from blood (not recorded which). The CDR3 DNA is TGTGCCAGCAGTTACCCAGGGGGCACTGAAGCTTTCTTT. The encoded protein is CASSYPGGTEAFF.